This is a list of T cell receptor beta chains from one sample in a study of blood T cell repertoires in COVID-19. Assay: immunoSEQ multiplex PCR; the TCRdb copy retains only in-frame clones and omits some. The repertoire holds around 190,000 clones, 82% seen once, with less than 9.5% in the top ten. The specimen sequenced was peripheral blood. These receptors were taken from an older woman with COVID-19, enrolled during active disease. CDR3s include the opening cysteine and the closing phenylalanine or tryptophan. The order of the fields is clone size, V gene, J gene, CDR3 protein. Only part of the rows carry a size: once, few, many, or a class if the clone is expanded.

abundance: few; v_gene: TRBV12-1; j_gene: TRBJ1-5; CDR3aa: CASTEGEKNQPQHF
abundance: .; v_gene: TRBV11-2; j_gene: TRBJ1-1; CDR3aa: CASSLRQGILDTEAFF
abundance: .; v_gene: TRBV29-1; j_gene: TRBJ1-2; CDR3aa: CSVERQVNYGYTF
abundance: once; v_gene: TRBV5-1; j_gene: TRBJ1-4; CDR3aa: CASRATGSTNEKLFF
abundance: .; v_gene: TRBV19; j_gene: TRBJ2-1; CDR3aa: CASRTDGAYNEQFF
abundance: .; v_gene: TRBV11-2; j_gene: TRBJ1-4; CDR3aa: CASSLGQGNEKLFF
abundance: .; v_gene: TRBV12-5; j_gene: TRBJ1-2; CDR3aa: CASAEGRGRGFYGYTF
abundance: .; v_gene: TRBV19; j_gene: TRBJ2-1; CDR3aa: CASSIRRGGRDEQFF
abundance: .; v_gene: TRBV18; j_gene: TRBJ2-1; CDR3aa: CASSPLPGGAGGLDEQFF
abundance: .; v_gene: TRBV30; j_gene: TRBJ1-5; CDR3aa: CAWSVKGGGPQHF
abundance: .; v_gene: TRBV6-2/TRBV6-3; j_gene: TRBJ2-7; CDR3aa: CASNPDRGGSYEQYF
abundance: few; v_gene: TRBV3-1/TRBV3-2; j_gene: TRBJ2-2; CDR3aa: CASSRELLASGELFF
abundance: .; v_gene: TRBV28; j_gene: TRBJ2-7; CDR3aa: CASSLSRTRNEQYF
abundance: .; v_gene: TRBV5-6; j_gene: TRBJ2-7; CDR3aa: CASSELRVYEQYF
abundance: .; v_gene: TRBV7-8; j_gene: TRBJ1-3; CDR3aa: CASSQDNSGNTIYF
abundance: .; v_gene: TRBV19; j_gene: TRBJ1-1; CDR3aa: CASSVNTEAFF
abundance: .; v_gene: TRBV28; j_gene: TRBJ2-7; CDR3aa: CASSLTVIYEQYF
abundance: .; v_gene: TRBV28; j_gene: TRBJ1-2; CDR3aa: CASSSAGQDYYGYTF
abundance: .; v_gene: TRBV25-1; j_gene: TRBJ2-2; CDR3aa: CASSVQNTGELFF
abundance: .; v_gene: TRBV5-8; j_gene: TRBJ1-6; CDR3aa: CASSIRTGGSNSPLHF
abundance: .; v_gene: TRBV9; j_gene: TRBJ2-5; CDR3aa: CASSPGLAGETQYF
abundance: .; v_gene: TRBV5-1; j_gene: TRBJ1-4; CDR3aa: CASSPDGQTTNEKLFF
abundance: .; v_gene: TRBV28; j_gene: TRBJ1-2; CDR3aa: CASSLQLQGSYGYTF
abundance: .; v_gene: TRBV3-1/TRBV3-2; j_gene: TRBJ1-4; CDR3aa: CASSPGRQGVHEKLFF
abundance: .; v_gene: TRBV12-3/TRBV12-4; j_gene: TRBJ1-6; CDR3aa: CASRSLTGSPLHF
abundance: .; v_gene: TRBV28; j_gene: TRBJ1-5; CDR3aa: CASSSAGASQPQHF
abundance: .; v_gene: TRBV29-1; j_gene: TRBJ2-3; CDR3aa: CSVGDSTDTQYF
abundance: .; v_gene: TRBV7-2; j_gene: TRBJ2-7; CDR3aa: CASSLAGVFAEQYF
abundance: .; v_gene: TRBV12-5; j_gene: TRBJ1-5; CDR3aa: CASGLVTGTSNQPQHF
abundance: .; v_gene: TRBV2; j_gene: TRBJ2-1; CDR3aa: CASRKQGGVSNEQFF
abundance: .; v_gene: TRBV18; j_gene: TRBJ2-5; CDR3aa: CASSPPSAGPAETQYF
abundance: once; v_gene: TRBV5-1; j_gene: TRBJ2-1; CDR3aa: CASSPSLALRNEQFF
abundance: .; v_gene: TRBV7-2; j_gene: TRBJ2-5; CDR3aa: CASSLGGGLETQYF
abundance: once; v_gene: TRBV7-9; j_gene: TRBJ2-5; CDR3aa: CASSGTSGKGETQYF
abundance: .; v_gene: TRBV28; j_gene: TRBJ2-7; CDR3aa: CASSTGSTFYEQYF
abundance: .; v_gene: TRBV30; j_gene: TRBJ1-6; CDR3aa: CAWTQGARNSPLHF
abundance: few; v_gene: TRBV27; j_gene: TRBJ2-1; CDR3aa: CASSLVRGYNEQFF
abundance: once; v_gene: TRBV11-2; j_gene: TRBJ1-3; CDR3aa: CASSLGAGGNTIYF
abundance: few; v_gene: TRBV5-1; j_gene: TRBJ2-7; CDR3aa: CASSLTLGGGSYEQYF
abundance: .; v_gene: TRBV5-1; j_gene: TRBJ1-6; CDR3aa: CASSLDGTGLYNSPLHF
abundance: .; v_gene: TRBV7-8; j_gene: TRBJ1-4; CDR3aa: CASSLDRDEKLFF
abundance: .; v_gene: TRBV28; j_gene: TRBJ1-6; CDR3aa: CASSTGQGTAPLHF
abundance: .; v_gene: TRBV19; j_gene: TRBJ2-1; CDR3aa: CASSRRTSGNEQFF
abundance: .; v_gene: TRBV9; j_gene: TRBJ2-3; CDR3aa: CASSVASGTTDLVSTDTQYF
abundance: .; v_gene: TRBV6-1; j_gene: TRBJ1-5; CDR3aa: CASSDRQGIGNQPQHF
abundance: .; v_gene: TRBV24-1; j_gene: TRBJ1-5; CDR3aa: CATSGNREGQPQHF
abundance: .; v_gene: TRBV11-2; j_gene: TRBJ2-3; CDR3aa: CASSPVGLGPDTQYF
abundance: few; v_gene: TRBV2; j_gene: TRBJ1-2; CDR3aa: CASKLTGDGYGYTF
abundance: .; v_gene: TRBV10-3; j_gene: TRBJ2-2; CDR3aa: CAISDGGSTGELFF